These 3 T cell receptor beta chains came from one sample sequenced in a study of cytomegalovirus exposure and HLA in healthy donors. The PCR was carried out with 60 Vbeta primers and 13 Jbeta primers. The method was immunoSEQ multiplex PCR; TCRdb's version includes in-frame clones alone and lacks a portion of them. The table has roughly 100,000 clones, 65% to 80% seen once. The sequencing sample was made of PBMCs. All receptors come from a male donor in good health and CMV-seronegative.

The chain uses TRBV7-2 and TRBJ1-1; weak D call: TRBD1 (6 bases). The CDR3 runs to 12 residues. Per the germline V gene, CDR1 is SGHTA and CDR2 is FQGNSA. The ends were cut back, 1 base at V and 10 bases at J, with 10 bases in the middle. The CDR3 sequence is CASSLDVGAAFF. The CDR3 coding sequence is TGTGCCAGCAGCTTAGATGTGGGGGCAGCTTTCTTT.

V gene TRBV7-2 combines with J gene TRBJ1-5; no reliable D call. From germline, CDR1 is SGHTA and CDR2 FQGNSA. Deletions cut 1 base from V and 6 bases from J, with 4 bases between. This CDR3 has 12 amino acids. The CDR3 DNA reads TGTGCCAGCAGCTTAGAACTTCAGCCCCAGCATTTT. This codes for CASSLELQPQHF.

The chain employs TRBV6-1 and TRBJ2-3; maybe TRBD2 (5 bases). This CDR3 spans 13 amino acids. V was cut by 6 bases and J by 7 bases, with 14 bases left in between. Germline V gene lookup returns CDR1 MNHNS and CDR2 SASEGT. DNA of the CDR3: TGTGCCAGCAGCGAATTGAGGGCTCATACGCAGTATTTT. Its protein is CASSELRAHTQYF.